This TCR beta chain is drawn from a study of TIL therapy for anti-PD-1-resistant metastatic lung cancer. For the study at large: By whole-exome sequencing, median non-synonymous tumor mutation burden was roughly 1.4 mutations per megabase.

This CDR3 spans 16 amino acids. Germline V CDR1 and CDR2: LNHDA, SQIVND (reference sequence). Trimming took 1 base from V and 4 from J, leaving 15 bases between them. The immunoSEQ assay was v3. Survey-level samples got 2 million or so read pairs; deep-level samples got about 4.5-6.5 million. The method was immunoSEQ multiplex PCR; TCRdb's version includes in-frame clones alone and lacks a portion of them. Here the sample spans 20,000 or so clones, under 90% being singletons. Study-wide results and caveats: The baseline peripheral repertoire was partially replaced by infused TIL clonotypes that later decayed.

Time point noted: pre-treatment sample, taken before nivolumab and TIL therapy. Note on this clone: Its antigen remains unknown.

The V call is TRBV19, the J call TRBJ2-3, with a possible D match to TRBD2 (5 bases). Sequences were derived from blood, sampled at baseline. This TCR came from a person between 30 and 79 years old with non-small cell lung cancer. This CDR3 reads CASSIGRTYLSDTQYF. CDR3 sequence (DNA): TGTGCCAGTAGTATAGGTCGGACTTACTTGTCAGATACGCAGTATTTT.